This T cell receptor (beta chain) was sequenced in a study of T cells in Graves' hyperthyroidism and ophthalmopathy (dated by TCRdb to between 2019 and 2020). With respect to the entire study: Peripheral blood samples were taken at initial diagnosis, before any treatment was given. To identify TCR V-J signatures that set the groups apart, the researchers used a discovery cohort of more than 95 patients, made up of 40 to 45 with Graves' ophthalmopathy and 57 with stable Graves' hyperthyroidism. Prospective prediction of ophthalmopathy was tested in an independent validation cohort consisting of roughly 20 hyperthyroidism patients and 15 or so patients who later progressed to ophthalmopathy. The approximately 98 discovery patients were randomly divided into training and test sets at a 7:3 ratio. Thyroid tissue and blood T-cell repertoires from more than five Graves' hyperthyroidism patients were also compared in the study. After blood sampling, hyperthyroidism patients were treated with methimazole at a starting dose of 30 mg daily, and ophthalmopathy patients were treated with high-dose intravenous methylprednisolone. TCR Vbeta CDR3 sequencing of 120 to 150 peripheral blood samples (over 40 ophthalmopathy, 75 hyperthyroidism and around 17 progressor patients) is reported in the paper. Broad study findings and their caveats: In validation, progression to ophthalmopathy was predicted by the model with 55% to 71% sensitivity and roughly 72% specificity, a median of 6.5 months before onset. A model built on a 13 V-J signature distinguished ophthalmopathy from stable hyperthyroidism, reaching roughly 88% sensitivity and 81% to 83% specificity in cross-validation and 80%/75% in testing. No statistical method was used to fix the sample size in advance, and group allocation was not hidden from the investigators. Most expanded thyroid clonotypes (frequency above 0.001) were also detected in blood, a finding suggesting that blood repertoires may reflect thyroid immune responses.

The TCR beta CDR3 regions were amplified from RNA transcripts. A first-round RT-PCR of the TCR CDR3 used the HTBI primer set with the Qiagen OneStep RT-PCR kit. The libraries were constructed in a second round of multiplex PCR and then size-selected and purified. The libraries were sequenced on an Illumina HiSeq2000 using paired-end 100 bp reads. As for how the authors treated the data: SOAPnuke was used to process the raw data, throwing out any read that contained adapters or uncalled bases, had a mean Phred below 15, or lacked an exact constant-primer or identifier match. High-quality paired reads were merged with COPE v1.2.5, and unique nucleotide sequences were defined as clonotypes. MiTCR v1.1 was used to align clonotypes to the IMGT TRBV, TRBD and TRBJ reference segments. The analysis was restricted to V-J combinations with a frequency above 0.0001, which together covered just over 98% of the repertoires. The TCS score was defined as F50 (clonal expansion) divided by E x V (chaos), with BLOSUM62-based TCRdist calculated between CDR3 peptides within each V-J. Welch's t-statistics and random forest reduced around 520 V-J features to 10 to 15, which were used in a naive Bayes classifier (R e1071). In TCRdb, the public reads were trimmed at Q25 with fastp and aligned with MiXCR, with productive beta chains retained. Identical CDR3 protein sequences are pooled into one entry, listed with their most common genes and DNA. The V and J calls follow TCRdb's processing rather than the paper's. In this sample the table shows about 530,000 distinct CDR3 sequences, over 15% of which occur a single time. Roughly 18% of the sample lies in the top ten.

This clonotype appeared many times. The clone's antigen remains unknown. The input lacks base qualities; no much larger clone sits a single base away. Ophthalmopathy patients had moderately to severely active disease, with a Clinical Activity Score of 3 or more, a NOSPECS grade of 4 or more, and a disease duration of less than 3 months. Exclusion was applied to patients with uncontrolled infections, other autoimmune diseases, pregnancy or lactation. Diagnoses relied on clinical symptoms, serum thyroxine and TRAb, thyroid ultrasound and orbital computed tomography. PBMCs were isolated from about 9.2 ml of fresh peripheral blood by Ficoll-Paque density gradient centrifugation. Trizol reagent was used to extract total RNA, and RNA quality was then checked on an Agilent 2100 Bioanalyzer. The CDR3 goes from the cysteine to the phenylalanine over 18 residues. Only CDR3 DNA remains: 54 bases, in frame from the first base. The V and J ends are trimmed by 1 base and 0 bases, leaving 18 bases between them. Sequences KGHSH (CDR1) and LQKENI (CDR2) are obtained from the germline V gene.

Sequenced: blood. Here the chain combines TRBV18 and TRBJ1-1; a tentative D call is TRBD1 (5 bases match). The TCR originated in a woman in her late teens or twenties with Graves' ophthalmopathy. CDR3 region: CASSPRLSGGAMNTEAFF. The DNA reads TGTGCCAGCTCACCACGCCTTTCTGGAGGGGCGATGAACACTGAAGCTTTCTTT.